The 19 T cell receptor beta chains presented below share a single source sample, sequenced in a study of shared T cell receptors in the human thymus. The repertoire was sequenced with immunoSEQ multiplex PCR; TCRdb's copy has only in-frame clones and lacks some. The sample consists of around 340,000 clones, 95% of them appearing once. The specimen sequenced was thymocytes. These receptors all come from a human donor.

This chain connects TRBV7-8 to TRBJ1-1; 7 bases fit TRBD1. V dropped 2 bases and J dropped 1; count of bases not matched to a gene: 13. The CDR3 is made up of 18 amino acids. Germline values: CDR1 SGHVS, CDR2 FQNEAQ. CDR3 DNA sequence: TGTGCCAGCAGCTTAAGTTACGGGACAGTTTATTCGAACACTGAAGCTTTCTTT. Amino acid sequence: CASSLSYGTVYSNTEAFF. The full variable domain, in which reference TRBV7-8 and TRBJ1-1 provide the parts outside the CDR3, is GAGVSQSPRYKVAKRGQDVALRCDPISGHVSLFWYQQALGQGPEFLTYFQNEAQLDKSGLPSDRFFAERPEGSVSTLKIQRTQQEDSAVYLCASSLSYGTVYSNTEAFFGQGTRLTVV.

A single count supports this clone. The V call is TRBV18, the J call TRBJ2-7, with no clear D. The ends were cut back, 2 bases at V and 4 bases at J, with 9 bases in the middle. CDR1 is KGHSH and CDR2 is LQKENI in the germline V gene. The CDR3 covers 13 residues. As DNA, the CDR3 is TGTGCCAGCTCACCAACCGGGTTTTACGAGCAGTACTTC. Translating it yields CASSPTGFYEQYF.

V is TRBV13 and J is TRBJ2-7, with 9 bases aligning to TRBD2. Germline CDR1 reads PRHDT; CDR2 reads FYEKMQ (reference sequence). V shed 5 bases and J 1 base; nucleotides not matched to a gene: 12. The CDR3 spans 17 residues. The CDR3 reads CASSEGRTSVYSYEQYF. CDR3 nucleotide sequence: TGTGCCAGCAGCGAGGGACGGACTAGCGTGTATTCCTACGAGCAGTACTTC.

This chain uses TRBV27 with TRBJ1-3; 12 bases line up with TRBD1. Per the germline V gene, CDR1 is MNHEY and CDR2 is SMNVEV (reference sequence). The CDR3 contains 22 residues. The J segment lost 0 bases and the V segment lost 3 bases, leaving 18 bases of the junction unmatched. The DNA for the CDR3 is TGTGCCAGCAGTTTTCCCGCCGGGACAGGGGGCGTTAGGTCTCTCTCTGGAAACACCATATATTTT. Amino acid sequence: CASSFPAGTGGVRSLSGNTIYF.

The J gene is TRBJ2-5, the V gene TRBV9, with 12 bases matching TRBD2. The V and J ends lost 4 bases and 4 bases, in that order; junction bases with no gene match: 5. This CDR3 region has 15 residues. From germline, CDR1 is SGDLS and CDR2 YYNGEE. The CDR3 spells CASSPWTSGTETQYF. DNA for the CDR3: TGTGCCAGCAGCCCGTGGACTAGCGGGACAGAGACCCAGTACTTC. Looking up the rest from reference TRBV9 and TRBJ2-5 gives the full variable domain: DSGVTQTPKHLITATGQRVTLRCSPRSGDLSVYWYQQSLDQGLQFLIQYYNGEERAKGNILERFSAQQFPDLHSELNLSSLELGDSALYFCASSPWTSGTETQYFGPGTRLLVL.

The chain employs TRBV2 and TRBJ1-1, with a tentative D call TRBD1 (6 bases). Germline V CDR1 and CDR2: SNHLY, FYNNEI. This CDR3 has 11 residues. Trimming cost V 6 bases and J 10 bases, with 12 bases left between them. This CDR3 is CASRPKGGAFF. The CDR3, as DNA: TGTGCCAGCAGGCCTAAGGGGGGAGCTTTCTTT.

The chain is built from TRBV25-1 and TRBJ1-6; D ambiguous. The V end was cut by 7 bases, the J end by 5 bases, with 12 bases between. The CDR3 spans 14 residues. Germline CDR1 reads MGHDK; CDR2 reads SYGVNS. The CDR3 nucleotides read TGTGCCAGCACCCCCGACGTCCATAATTCACCCCTCCACTTT. This translates into CASTPDVHNSPLHF.

V usage is TRBV13 and J usage is TRBJ2-7, with TRBD2 matching over 11 bases. Trimming cost V 5 bases and J 3 bases; bases outside gene matches: 18. CDR1 is PRHDT, CDR2 FYEKMQ, per germline (reference sequence). CDR3 length: 19 amino acids. The CDR3, as DNA: TGTGCCAGCAGCAGGGTGGAGTTAGCGGGAGGGATACTAAGCTACGAGCAGTACTTC. Translated, it gives CASSRVELAGGILSYEQYF. Combining the CDR3 with reference TRBV13 and TRBJ2-7 gives the whole variable domain AAGVIQSPRHLIKEKRETATLKCYPIPRHDTVYWYQQGPGQDPQFLISFYEKMQSDKGSIPDRFSAQQFSDYHSELNMSSLELGDSALYFCASSRVELAGGILSYEQYFGPGTRLTVT.

The chain uses TRBV28 and TRBJ1-1; TRBD1 matches at 7 bases. The CDR3 extends over 16 amino acids. With 11 bases clipped from V and 2 bases from J, the junction kept 17 bases outside the gene matches. Germline V CDR1 and CDR2: MDHEN, SYDVKM. DNA for the CDR3: TGTGCCGGCTCTGACCGCATCAGGGGGGGAAACACTGAAGCTTTCTTT. Its protein is CAGSDRIRGGNTEAFF.

The chain links TRBV6-1 to TRBJ1-3, with a tentative D call TRBD1 (5 bases). CDR1 is MNHNS, CDR2 SASEGT, per germline. This CDR3 has 14 amino acids. Trimming took 7 bases from V and 2 from J, leaving 12 bases between them. CDR3 residues: CASTGAGTGNTIYF. As DNA, the CDR3 is TGTGCCAGCACTGGGGCGGGTACTGGAAACACCATATATTTT.

This clone showed up just a few times. The V call is TRBV4-2, the J call TRBJ2-7, with D tentatively TRBD2 (5 bases). CDR1 is LGHNA, CDR2 YNFKEQ, per germline. The CDR3 consists of 14 residues. V was shortened by 4 bases and J by 3 bases, with 13 bases between the two germline ends. CDR3 sequence (DNA): TGTGCCAGCAGCCCGGGTATAGCGAGCTACGAGCAGTACTTC. Amino acid sequence: CASSPGIASYEQYF.

The chain recombines TRBV5-1 with TRBJ1-1, with 12 bases identical to TRBD1. Germline CDR1 is SGHRS and CDR2 is YFSETQ. This CDR3 is built from 19 residues. J lost 0 bases, V lost 0 bases, and 9 bases had no gene match. The CDR3 region is CASSLEGTGGRKMNTEAFF. In DNA form, the CDR3 reads TGCGCCAGCAGCTTGGAAGGGACAGGGGGCAGGAAGATGAACACTGAAGCTTTCTTT. Together with reference TRBV5-1 and TRBJ1-1, the CDR3 gives the full variable domain: KAGVTQTPRYLIKTRGQQVTLSCSPISGHRSVSWYQQTPGQGLQFLFEYFSETQRNKGNFPGRFSGRQFSNSRSEMNVSTLELGDSALYLCASSLEGTGGRKMNTEAFFGQGTRLTVV.

The chain is built from TRBV28 and TRBJ2-7; 11 positions match TRBD2. The V gene end was trimmed by 6 bases and the J gene end by 4 bases; junction bases not matched to a gene: 8. The CDR3 totals 15 residues. Germline CDR1 MDHEN, CDR2 SYDVKM. CDR3 DNA sequence: TGTGCCAGCAGCCTTAGCGGGAGGGCCGATTACGAGCAGTACTTC. Its translation: CASSLSGRADYEQYF.

J is TRBJ2-4 and V is TRBV7-2; D is perhaps TRBD2 (5 bases). This CDR3 is 17 amino acids long. V was cut by 7 bases and J by 0 bases, with 19 bases left in between. Germline CDR1 is SGHTA and CDR2 is FQGNSA. The DNA of the CDR3 is TGTGCCAGCACCCTCGGGGATGGGAGAATAGCCAAAAACATTCAGTACTTC. It yields the protein CASTLGDGRIAKNIQYF.

The chain carries TRBV25-1 and TRBJ2-5, with 9 bases lining up with TRBD2. Germline-derived CDR1 and CDR2 are MGHDK and SYGVNS. This CDR3 is 15 amino acids long. Losses at the gene ends were 2 bases for V and 5 bases for J; bases not matched to a gene: 6. CDR3 nucleotides: TGTGCCAGCAGTGAAAAGGGGAGCGGGAGGGAGACCCAGTACTTC. Translation: CASSEKGSGRETQYF.

The chain joins TRBV7-2 to TRBJ2-1; D might be TRBD2 (5 bases). The length of the CDR3 is 13 residues. CDR1 and CDR2 (germline): SGHTA, FQGNSA. Trimming left V 3 bases short and J 6 bases short, with 9 bases between. As DNA, the CDR3 is TGTGCCAGCAGCTTGACTACCGGCAATGAGCAGTTCTTC. It codes for CASSLTTGNEQFF.

The V and J genes are TRBV5-4 and TRBJ2-3, with D possibly TRBD2 on 5 matching bases. Per germline, CDR1 SGHNT and CDR2 YYREEE (reference sequence). V was cut by 4 bases and J by 1 base, with 16 bases left in between. The CDR3 is made up of 16 amino acids. The CDR3 sequence is CASSRRSGYGTDTQYF. For the CDR3, the DNA is TGTGCCAGCAGCCGGAGGTCGGGGTACGGCACAGATACGCAGTATTTT.

The chain combines TRBV6-5 with TRBJ1-1, with 7 bases identical to TRBD1. The CDR3 consists of 16 residues. Germline CDR1 MNHEY, CDR2 SVGAGI. The V segment lost 2 bases and the J segment 1 base; nucleotides outside the gene matches: 7. This chain's CDR3 is CASSYTNYRGNTEAFF. CDR3 bases: TGTGCCAGCAGTTACACAAACTACAGGGGGAACACTGAAGCTTTCTTT.

The V gene is TRBV5-1, the J gene TRBJ2-7; 7 bases map to TRBD2. Losses at the gene ends were 0 bases for V and 5 bases for J; bases not matched to a gene: 11. The CDR3 is 16 amino acids. The germline CDR1 and CDR2 sequences are SGHRS and YFSETQ. The CDR3 DNA sequence: TGCGCCAGCAGCTTGGCCGGAACTAGCGTAAGGGACGAGCAGTACTTC. Its protein product is CASSLAGTSVRDEQYF.